One and the same sample provided the 20 T cell receptor beta chains below, sequenced in a study of cytomegalovirus exposure and HLA in healthy donors (dated by TCRdb to 2017 to 2019). Receptors were amplified or captured by the immunoSEQ multiplex PCR assay. For the multiplex PCR, a mixture combining 60 forward primers for TCR Vbeta segments and 13 reverse primers for TCR Jbeta segments was used. In TCRdb, the immuneACCESS table is reduced to in-frame sequences with V and J assigned. These tables do not hold every clone; where another copy was compared, an unresolved V gene accounts for under half, and the others remain unexplained. The sample records 85,000 to 130,000 clones, around 84% of which are singletons. Less than 1.5% of the sample comes from the top ten. The specimen was PBMCs. The receptor set was obtained from a woman aged 18-29 years in good health and CMV-seronegative.

The sample holds a few counts of this clone. The CDR3, as DNA: TGCGCCAGCCGCACTAGTGAGGGCGCGCAGCCCCAGCATTTT. Translated: CASRTSEGAQPQHF. The rearrangement uses TRBV5-1 and TRBJ1-5, with D uncertain. V lost 7 bases, J lost 7 bases, and 18 bases lay in between. Germline CDR1 and CDR2: SGHRS and YFSETQ. The CDR3 is 14 residues long.

This sequence joins TRBV7-4 and TRBJ1-1; D is perhaps TRBD1 (5 bases). V was pared by 5 bases and J by 7 bases, with 20 bases between. This CDR3 has 15 amino acids. Per germline, CDR1 SGHVT and CDR2 SQSDAQ. The CDR3 loop reads CASSPAMRGGDEAFF. The CDR3, as DNA: TGTGCCAGCAGCCCCGCCATGAGGGGCGGGGATGAAGCTTTCTTT. Looking up the rest from reference TRBV7-4 and TRBJ1-1 gives the full variable domain: GAGVSQSPRYKVAKRGRDVALRCDSISGHVTLYWYRQTLGQGSEVLTYSQSDAQRDKSGRPSGRFSAERPERSVSTLKIQRTEQGDSAVYLCASSPAMRGGDEAFFGQGTRLTVV.

The rearrangement uses TRBV11-2 and TRBJ2-3; D gene unclear. Germline assignment: CDR1 SGHAT and CDR2 FQNNGV. V dropped 0 bases and J dropped 4 bases, with 11 bases sitting between them. The CDR3 runs 15 residues. For the CDR3, the DNA is TGTGCCAGCAGCTTAGATTTTGGAGCCTCAGATACGCAGTATTTT. Its translation: CASSLDFGASDTQYF.

V is TRBV18 and J is TRBJ2-3, with 11 bases aligning to TRBD1. With V trimmed by 2 bases and J by 3 bases, 4 bases remained unmatched. CDR3 length: 16 residues. Germline lookup yields CDR1 KGHSH and CDR2 LQKENI. Here the CDR3 reads CASSPAGQGATDTQYF. CDR3 sequence (DNA): TGTGCCAGCTCACCAGCAGGACAGGGGGCAACAGATACGCAGTATTTT. The full variable domain, rest sourced from reference TRBV18 and TRBJ2-3, is NAGVMQNPRHLVRRRGQEARLRCSPMKGHSHVYWYRQLPEEGLKFMVYLQKENIIDESGMPKERFSAEFPKEGPSILRIQQVVRGDSAAYFCASSPAGQGATDTQYFGPGTRLTVL.

The rearrangement links TRBV13 to TRBJ2-5; a possible D gene is TRBD1 (6 bases). Near its end, the DNA agrees better with TRBJ2-7, so the J call may be wrong. The V gene's germline CDR1 is PRHDT and CDR2 FYEKMQ (reference sequence). The CDR3 runs 14 residues. The CDR3 sequence is CASSLLTGPYEQYF. In nucleotides, the CDR3 is TGTGCCAGCAGCTTGCTGACAGGCCCCTACGAGCAGTACTTC.

This clone was seen just once. The chain uses TRBV29-1 and TRBJ2-5, with D perhaps matching TRBD1 (6 bases). V lost 6 bases to trimming and J lost 0 bases, with 8 bases between them. The CDR3 has 12 amino acids. Per germline, CDR1 SQVTM and CDR2 ANQGSEA. The DNA of the CDR3 is TGCAGCGTACCAGGGGACCAAGAGACCCAGTACTTC. This encodes CSVPGDQETQYF.

The rearrangement links TRBV7-2 to TRBJ1-2, with TRBD1 matching 7 bases. Per germline, CDR1 SGHTA and CDR2 FQGNSA. J was trimmed by 8 bases and V by 2 bases; bases with no gene match: 5. The CDR3 runs to 13 residues. The CDR3 loop reads CASSLYDRAGYTF. The CDR3 nucleotides are TGTGCCAGCAGCTTATATGACAGGGCGGGCTACACCTTC.

This chain connects TRBV18 to TRBJ1-2, with TRBD1 identical over 7 bases. Germline V lookup: CDR1 KGHSH, CDR2 LQKENI. V lost 10 bases and J lost 0; bases outside the gene matches: 11. The CDR3 spans 15 residues. The CDR3 here is CATTGAIRSNYGYTF. The CDR3 bases are TGTGCCACCACAGGGGCAATTCGTTCTAACTATGGCTACACCTTC.

V usage is TRBV9 and J usage is TRBJ2-7; D not certain. Per the germline V gene, CDR1 is SGDLS and CDR2 is YYNGEE. The CDR3 totals 14 residues. V was cut by 4 bases and J by 4 bases, with 15 bases left in between. The DNA of the CDR3 is TGTGCCAGCAGCCCCTATAATGATCCTTACGAGCAGTACTTC. Translation gives CASSPYNDPYEQYF. Full variable domain (rest looked up from reference TRBV9 and TRBJ2-7): DSGVTQTPKHLITATGQRVTLRCSPRSGDLSVYWYQQSLDQGLQFLIQYYNGEERAKGNILERFSAQQFPDLHSELNLSSLELGDSALYFCASSPYNDPYEQYFGPGTRLTVT.

The chain has TRBV27 and TRBJ1-5; D may be TRBD1 (6 bases). V was clipped by 6 bases and J by 0 bases, with 9 bases between them. The CDR3 contains 14 residues. Germline V lookup: CDR1 MNHEY, CDR2 SMNVEV (reference sequence). CDR3 bases: TGTGCCAGCAGGGGGGCATATAGCAATCAGCCCCAGCATTTT. Protein: CASRGAYSNQPQHF.

This clone was observed a few times. This rearrangement joins TRBV4-1 to TRBJ1-1; D unresolved. Looked up from germline, CDR1 is MGHRA and CDR2 is YSYEKL. Deletions cut 1 base from V and 1 base from J, with 16 bases between. The CDR3 spans 17 residues. CDR3 in DNA: TGCGCCAGCAGCCAAGTACTTTCGCTGACTCCGAACACTGAAGCTTTCTTT. This translates into CASSQVLSLTPNTEAFF.

V gene TRBV4-3 combines with J gene TRBJ2-1; 10 bases fit TRBD2. The V segment lost 0 bases and the J segment 1 base; nucleotides outside the gene matches: 0. CDR1 LGHNA and CDR2 YSLEER come from the germline V gene. This CDR3 spans 16 amino acids. The CDR3 bases are TGCGCCAGCAGCCAAGAGACTAGCGGGTCCTACAATGAGCAGTTCTTC. This encodes CASSQETSGSYNEQFF.

The rearrangement uses TRBV19 and TRBJ2-1; TRBD2 matches at 8 bases. The germline V gene encodes CDR1 LNHDA and CDR2 SQIVND (reference sequence). Trimming at V came to 5 bases and at J to 4 bases, leaving 7 bases not matched to a gene. The CDR3 sequence is 15 residues long. In DNA, the CDR3 is TGTGCCAGTAGTCCCAGCGGGGGCCATTACAATGAGCAGTTCTTC. Translated: CASSPSGGHYNEQFF.

The V gene is TRBV5-4, the J gene TRBJ2-5, with 8 bases that match TRBD1. The CDR3 length is 14 residues. V gave up 0 bases and J gave up 3 bases; unmatched junction bases: 1. CDR1 and CDR2 (germline): SGHNT, YYREEE (reference sequence). As DNA, the CDR3 is TGTGCCAGCAGCTTGGCGGGACAGGAAGAGACCCAGTACTTC. Translating gives CASSLAGQEETQYF.

V and J are TRBV2 and TRBJ2-2; 9 bases match TRBD1. Trimming at V came to 9 bases and at J to 6 bases, leaving 11 bases not matched to a gene. CDR3 size: 15 residues. Germline assignment: CDR1 SNHLY and CDR2 FYNNEI. The CDR3 nucleotides are TGTGCCAGACCTTCTGGGACAGGGCTCCCCGGGGAGCTGTTTTTT. Residues: CARPSGTGLPGELFF.

This sequence joins TRBV7-2 and TRBJ2-3; D is ambiguous. This CDR3 contains 13 residues. Germline-derived CDR1 and CDR2 are SGHTA and FQGNSA. Trimming took 2 bases from V and 1 from J, leaving 4 bases between them. This CDR3 reads CASSLSRTDTQYF. The CDR3 nucleotides read TGTGCCAGCAGCTTAAGCCGCACAGATACGCAGTATTTT.

This chain connects TRBV28 to TRBJ2-6; 7 bases line up with TRBD1. The CDR3 consists of 18 residues. Unmatched junction bases numbered 9, after V lost 4 bases and J lost 0 bases. Germline CDR1 and CDR2: MDHEN and SYDVKM. The CDR3 nucleotides are TGTGCCAGCAGTTCCGGGGACAGTCAACTCTCTGGGGCCAACGTCCTGACTTTC. Residues: CASSSGDSQLSGANVLTF.

V gene TRBV9 combines with J gene TRBJ1-4; D is possibly TRBD1 (5 bases). V dropped 3 bases and J dropped 5 bases, with 14 bases sitting between them. The CDR3 has 15 amino acids. Germline assignment: CDR1 SGDLS and CDR2 YYNGEE. The CDR3 sequence: CASSAETAGNEKLFF. The CDR3 DNA reads as TGTGCCAGCAGCGCGGAGACAGCAGGAAATGAAAAACTGTTTTTT.

The chain couples TRBV5-1 to TRBJ1-4; the D gene is possibly TRBD1 (6 bases). The CDR3 has 17 amino acids. V lost 3 bases, J lost 0 bases, and 15 bases lay in between. Germline values: CDR1 SGHRS, CDR2 YFSETQ. CDR3 coding DNA: TGCGCCAGCAGCTCGCGAGCCGGACAGCCAACTAATGAAAAACTGTTTTTT. Protein sequence: CASSSRAGQPTNEKLFF.

The rearrangement uses TRBV10-2 and TRBJ2-7, with 7 bases fitting TRBD1. The length of the CDR3 is 16 residues. The germline V gene encodes CDR1 WSHSY and CDR2 SAAADI. J lost 0 bases, V lost 3 bases, and 8 bases had no gene match. In DNA form, the CDR3 reads TGCGCCAGCAGTGAACCGGGACAGACAAGCTCCTACGAGCAGTACTTC. This encodes CASSEPGQTSSYEQYF.